The 27 T cell receptor beta chains below come from one sample, sequenced in a study of shared clonotypes between healthy human individuals. The method was immunoSEQ multiplex PCR; TCRdb's version includes in-frame clones alone and lacks a portion of them. The sample lists about 230,000 clones, 65% seen once, with 11% in the top ten. The sequenced material came from memory CD4+ T cells sorted from blood. Noted subset: CD45RA-negative fraction. Receptor source: a young man in good health.

V usage is TRBV7-9 and J usage is TRBJ1-5; D is perhaps TRBD1 (5 bases). The CDR3 spans 14 residues. Germline V gene data show CDR1 as SEHNR and CDR2 as FQNEAQ (reference sequence). The V end was cut by 3 bases, the J end by 4 bases, with 10 bases between. The CDR3 reads CASSFAGTNQPQHF. The CDR3 nucleotides are TGTGCCAGCAGCTTTGCTGGGACGAATCAGCCCCAGCATTTT.

V gene TRBV21-1 combines with J gene TRBJ2-3; the table's D call, TRBD1, has no DNA check behind it. TRBV21-1 is classified as a pseudogene. CDR3 length equals 17 residues. The CDR3 DNA follows: TGTGCCAGCAGCAAAGGGGGTGGGGCAGACAGCACAGATACGCAGTATTTT. This codes for CASSKGGGADSTDTQYF.

This rearrangement joins TRBV5-1 to TRBJ2-7; no definite D call. The CDR3 contains 12 residues. Germline loops: CDR1 SGHRS, CDR2 YFSETQ. The ends were cut back, 2 bases at V and 5 bases at J, with 8 bases in the middle. This CDR3 reads CASSLRTHEQYF. CDR3 in DNA: TGCGCCAGCAGCTTACGCACACACGAGCAGTACTTC.

The chain couples TRBV6-6 to TRBJ1-5, with D possibly TRBD1 on 5 matching bases. CDR3 size: 15 residues. Trimming left V 6 bases short and J 4 bases short, with 16 bases between. Germline values: CDR1 MNHNY, CDR2 SVGAGI (reference sequence). This CDR3 reads CASRRARVPNQPQHF. DNA for the CDR3: TGTGCCAGCAGGCGGGCCAGGGTCCCAAATCAGCCCCAGCATTTT.

The rearrangement uses TRBV10-3 and TRBJ2-7; 8 bases agree with TRBD2. The CDR3 is made up of 15 amino acids. Germline CDR1 reads ENHRY; CDR2 reads SYGVKD. The V gene end was trimmed by 3 bases and the J gene end by 3 bases; junction bases not matched to a gene: 7. The CDR3 DNA is TGTGCCATCAGTGAAAGGCTGCGGGGGGACTACGAGCAGTACTTC. Residues: CAISERLRGDYEQYF.

V usage is TRBV11-2 and J usage is TRBJ2-5; TRBD1 aligns across 7 bases. The trim removed 5 bases at V and 3 bases at J, leaving 3 bases unmatched. Per the germline V gene, CDR1 is SGHAT and CDR2 is FQNNGV. The CDR3 consists of 13 residues. CDR3 protein: CASSTGVEETQYF. As DNA, the CDR3 is TGTGCCAGCAGCACAGGGGTAGAAGAGACCCAGTACTTC.

This clone showed up just once. The chain combines TRBV4-1 with TRBJ2-5, with D perhaps matching TRBD1 or TRBD2 (5 bases each). The CDR3 is made up of 14 amino acids. CDR1 and CDR2 (germline): MGHRA, YSYEKL. With 0 bases removed from V and 10 bases from J, the gap between germline ends came to 15 bases. The CDR3 is CASSQDRAGSVQYF. The CDR3 DNA is TGCGCCAGCAGCCAAGATCGGGCAGGGAGTGTCCAGTACTTC.

This chain uses TRBV27 with TRBJ2-7; a weak D match, TRBD2 (5 bases). The V and J ends lost 5 bases and 1 base respectively, with 15 bases between them. CDR3 size: 15 residues. Looked up from germline, CDR1 is MNHEY and CDR2 is SMNVEV (reference sequence). This CDR3 reads CASSPNLLGSYEQYF. The DNA for the CDR3 is TGTGCCAGCAGTCCCAACCTACTAGGATCCTACGAGCAGTACTTC.

The chain recombines TRBV9 with TRBJ1-1; D remains unclear. CDR3 length equals 12 residues. V was cut by 5 bases and J by 2 bases, with 7 bases left in between. Per the germline V gene, CDR1 is SGDLS and CDR2 is YYNGEE. The CDR3 nucleotides are TGTGCCAGCAGGTTGGGTAACACTGAAGCTTTCTTT. Translating it yields CASRLGNTEAFF.

The genes are TRBV5-1 and TRBJ2-5; 7 bases map to TRBD1. This CDR3 is built from 13 residues. The V segment lost 6 bases and the J segment 0 bases; nucleotides outside the gene matches: 2. CDR1 is SGHRS, CDR2 YFSETQ, per germline. Here the CDR3 DNA reads TGCGCCAGCAACAGGGGTAACCAAGAGACCCAGTACTTC. Protein: CASNRGNQETQYF.

Here the CDR3 reads CASSTTSGGGEQYF. CDR3 bases: TGCGCCAGCAGCACGACTAGCGGGGGAGGCGAGCAGTACTTC. The chain combines TRBV10-2 with TRBJ2-7; TRBD2 aligns across 12 bases. This CDR3 spans 14 amino acids. Trimming took 6 bases from V and 6 from J; bases not matched to a gene: 6. Germline V gives CDR1 WSHSY, CDR2 SAAADI.

J is TRBJ2-1 and V is TRBV11-2; no reliable D call. V was trimmed by 5 bases and J by 2 bases, leaving 7 bases between them. The CDR3 is 13 residues long. The germline CDR1 and CDR2 sequences are SGHAT and FQNNGV. The CDR3 loop is CASSPDPYNEQFF. The DNA of the CDR3 is TGTGCCAGCAGCCCAGATCCCTACAATGAGCAGTTCTTC.

The V gene is TRBV25-1, the J gene TRBJ2-2; unclear D gene. The CDR3 is 14 residues long. The ends were cut back, 10 bases at V and 0 bases at J, with 12 bases in the middle. Germline-derived CDR1 and CDR2 are MGHDK and SYGVNS. CDR3 sequence: CATKEGTNTGELFF. The CDR3 DNA reads TGTGCCACGAAGGAAGGAACGAACACCGGGGAGCTGTTTTTT.

V is TRBV5-6 and J is TRBJ2-1, with D tentatively TRBD2 (6 bases). Germline loops: CDR1 SGHDT, CDR2 YYEEEE. V was clipped by 0 bases and J by 7 bases, with 14 bases between them. The CDR3 loop spans 15 amino acids. CDR3: CASSLVTLGGNEQFF. Here the CDR3 DNA reads TGTGCCAGCAGCTTGGTTACTTTGGGGGGTAATGAGCAGTTCTTC.

The table lists this clone with a few counts. The CDR3 loop is CASSQGLAGIGEQFF. CDR3 nucleotides: TGCGCCAGCAGCCAAGGACTAGCGGGAATAGGTGAGCAGTTCTTC. The chain has TRBV4-1 and TRBJ2-1, with 11 bases lining up with TRBD2. Germline V gene sequence: CDR1 MGHRA, CDR2 YSYEKL. J lost 9 bases, V lost 1 base, and 5 bases had no gene match. CDR3 length: 15 residues.

With regard to this clone: Other DNA sequences from this sample encode an identical CDR3 as well. The V and J genes are TRBV15 and TRBJ2-1; D not resolved. The CDR3 spans 13 residues. Trimming removed 0 bases at V and 2 bases at J, with 2 bases between. Germline CDR1 is LNHNV and CDR2 is YYDKDF (reference sequence). Written as DNA, the CDR3 is TGTGCCACCAGCAGAGATGCCTACAATGAGCAGTTCTTC. As protein: CATSRDAYNEQFF.

This chain links TRBV28 with TRBJ1-3; 7 bases match TRBD1. Germline assignment: CDR1 MDHEN and CDR2 SYDVKM. CDR3 length: 15 residues. V dropped 6 bases and J dropped 4; count of bases not matched to a gene: 9. The DNA of the CDR3 is TGTGCCAGCAGCTCTTTAGGGGGCGCGGGAAACACCATATATTTT. Amino acid sequence: CASSSLGGAGNTIYF.

There are a few counts of this clone. Different DNA sequences within this sample yield the same CDR3. This rearrangement joins TRBV15 to TRBJ1-1; possible D gene TRBD1, 5 bases. The CDR3 has 13 amino acids. Germline V gene sequence: CDR1 LNHNV, CDR2 YYDKDF (reference sequence). Trimming shortened V by 0 bases and J by 11 bases, and 13 bases separated the two germline ends. This CDR3 is CATSRDAGPVAFF. CDR3 in DNA: TGTGCCACCAGCAGAGATGCGGGACCGGTGGCTTTCTTT.

CDR3 bases: TGTGCCAGCAGCCACCCAAGGATGGGACGTGAGCAGTTCTTC. Amino acid sequence: CASSHPRMGREQFF. This chain connects TRBV7-2 to TRBJ2-1; TRBD1 or TRBD2 may be the D gene (5 bases each). V was cut by 5 bases and J by 9 bases, with 17 bases left in between. Germline CDR1 reads SGHTA; CDR2 reads FQGNSA. This CDR3 is 14 amino acids long.

This clone is a singleton in its sample. V gene TRBV29-1 combines with J gene TRBJ2-2, with 7 bases matching TRBD1. V lost 2 bases to trimming and J lost 6 bases; unmatched junction nucleotides: 6. Per the germline V gene, CDR1 is SQVTM and CDR2 is ANQGSEA. CDR3 length: 14 amino acids. The CDR3: CSVEPTGDAGELFF. The CDR3, as DNA: TGCAGCGTTGAACCCACAGGGGACGCCGGGGAGCTGTTTTTT.

The rearrangement joins TRBV29-1 to TRBJ1-2; tentatively, D is TRBD1 (6 bases). V dropped 4 bases and J dropped 4 bases, with 16 bases sitting between them. The CDR3 is 14 amino acids. Germline CDR1 SQVTM, CDR2 ANQGSEA. CDR3 in DNA: TGCAGCGTTGTCAACCGGGACACACCCTATGGCTACACCTTC. Translating gives CSVVNRDTPYGYTF.

This chain uses TRBV6-5 with TRBJ2-3; a weak D match, TRBD2 (7 bases). Trimming stripped 5 bases from V and 6 bases from J, with 12 bases between. This CDR3 comprises 13 residues. CDR1 is MNHEY, CDR2 SVGAGI, per germline. CDR3 nucleotides: TGTGCCAGCAGTATGGGGGGGGGCGATACGCAGTATTTT. It encodes CASSMGGGDTQYF.

The rearrangement links TRBV4-1 to TRBJ2-7, with no clear D. This CDR3 is 15 amino acids long. Trimming left V 2 bases short and J 0 bases short, with 11 bases between. CDR1 and CDR2 from the germline V gene are MGHRA and YSYEKL. CDR3 DNA: TGCGCCAGCAGCCAAATACCACAGAACTCCTACGAGCAGTACTTC. This encodes CASSQIPQNSYEQYF.

V usage is TRBV28 and J usage is TRBJ1-2; unclear D gene. Trimming shortened V by 1 base and J by 4 bases, and 4 bases separated the two germline ends. Germline V gene lookup returns CDR1 MDHEN and CDR2 SYDVKM. The CDR3 is 12 residues long. Here the CDR3 reads CASSLSAYGYTF. The CDR3 bases are TGTGCCAGCAGTTTATCGGCCTATGGCTACACCTTC.

This clone was seen a single time. Relative to the germline gene, one junction end is altered; a read error may explain this. This rearrangement joins TRBV2 to TRBJ2-1, with 8 bases lining up with TRBD1. The CDR3 runs 13 residues. Germline CDR1 SNHLY, CDR2 FYNNEI. CDR3 loop: CASSGMDRAFSIF. CDR3 nucleotides: TGTGCCAGCAGTGGCATGGACAGGGCGTTTTCTATCTTC.

The rearrangement uses TRBV11-2 and TRBJ1-3, with a possible D match to TRBD1 (5 bases). There are 17 residues in the CDR3. Trimming removed 1 base at V and 2 bases at J, with 15 bases between. Germline CDR1 is SGHAT and CDR2 is FQNNGV. The CDR3 reads CASSLGFLGPTGNTIYF. The CDR3 DNA reads TGTGCCAGCAGCTTAGGGTTTCTGGGGCCAACTGGAAACACCATATATTTT. Complete variable domain (other parts from reference TRBV11-2 and TRBJ1-3): EAGVAQSPRYKIIEKRQSVAFWCNPISGHATLYWYQQILGQGPKLLIQFQNNGVVDDSQLPKDRFSAERLKGVDSTLKIQPAKLEDSAVYLCASSLGFLGPTGNTIYFGEGSWLTVV.

This clone was counted only a few times. The chain carries TRBV11-2 and TRBJ1-4; D is possibly TRBD1 (5 bases). This CDR3 has 15 residues. Germline V lookup: CDR1 SGHAT, CDR2 FQNNGV. The V and J ends lost 7 bases and 4 bases respectively, with 16 bases between them. CDR3 sequence (DNA): TGTGCCAGCACCCCAGCGGGGGTGAATAATGAAAAACTGTTTTTT. It translates to CASTPAGVNNEKLFF.